This T cell receptor (beta chain) was obtained from a study of blood T cell repertoires in COVID-19. Study summary: T cells, B-cell-depleted T cells, or PBMCs provided the cDNA or gDNA that served as material.

The CDR3 sequence is 19 residues long. CDR1 is LGHNA and CDR2 is YSLEER in the germline V gene. V trimming: 3 bases; J trimming: 4 bases; junction bases outside the gene matches: 17. Membership in each cohort depended on participant-reported clinical history. In the 2 weeks before study entry, exposed participants met a COVID-19 case, which was PCR-confirmed or clinician-diagnosed. Source study methods: Amplification with reference gene primers provided the estimates of nucleated cell counts. Profiled with immunoSEQ multiplex PCR; TCRdb holds only in-frame clones, not every one. V, J and clone size derive from that table, while D and trimming were established from the DNA sequence. The data show 150,000 to 200,000 clones, over 80% seen once.

The V call is TRBV4-3, the J call TRBJ2-3, with TRBD2 matching 9 bases. The sequencing input was PBMCs or T cells enriched from blood (not recorded which). This clonotype originated in a man aged 65 to 79 who had been exposed to COVID-19. The CDR3 loop reads CASSHVPSAGGGASDTQYF. The CDR3 DNA is TGCGCCAGCAGCCATGTCCCCTCTGCGGGAGGGGGGGCCTCAGATACGCAGTATTTT.